These 14 T cell receptor beta chains were all obtained from the same sample, sequenced in a study of response to subunit inactivated influenza vaccine. TCRdb reprocessed the RT-PCR reads with MiXCR, giving one entry per CDR3 protein. This table has around 850,000 distinct CDR3 sequences, about a fifth appearing once. Sequences were derived from PBMCs from blood, sampled 5 to 6 days after vaccination. Receptor source: a man aged 45-65 years who received an inactivated influenza vaccine.

The CDR3 protein is CSAKPTGLYGYTF. The CDR3, as DNA: TGCAGTGCCAAACCCACAGGCCTCTATGGCTACACCTTC. The V call is TRBV20-1, the J call TRBJ1-2, with D possibly being TRBD1 (5 bases). The germline V gene encodes CDR1 DFQATT and CDR2 SNEGSKA (reference sequence). The CDR3 sequence is 13 residues long. V lost 6 bases, J lost 4 bases, and 15 bases lay in between.

This clonotype was detected only a few times. This chain links TRBV12-3 or TRBV12-4 with TRBJ1-1; D may be TRBD1 (6 bases). The CDR3 is 14 amino acids. V gave up 2 bases and J gave up 3 bases, with 10 bases separating them. The CDR3 here is CASSLLGGDTEAFF. The CDR3 bases are TGTGCCAGCAGTTTACTAGGGGGAGACACTGAAGCTTTCTTT.

This clonotype was seen more than once but under ten times. The chain is built from TRBV29-1 and TRBJ2-7; TRBD1 is a possible D gene (6 bases). This CDR3 spans 13 amino acids. The germline V gene has CDR1 SQVTM and CDR2 ANQGSEA. Trimming removed 4 bases from V and 3 bases from J, with 13 bases in between. The CDR3 DNA sequence: TGCAGCGTTGGGGGCGGACAGATCTACGAGCAGTACTTC. Amino acid sequence: CSVGGGQIYEQYF.

This clonotype was detected many times. V gene TRBV12-3 or TRBV12-4 combines with J gene TRBJ1-3; D gene unclear. CDR3 length: 11 residues. V lost 3 bases and J lost 4, with 1 base in between. The CDR3 here is CASSLGNTIYF. Here the CDR3 DNA reads TGTGCCAGCAGTTTGGGAAACACCATATATTTT.

The chain employs TRBV7-8 and TRBJ2-7; no clear D gene. The V and J ends lost 0 bases and 2 bases respectively, with 11 bases between them. Germline V gene lookup returns CDR1 SGHVS and CDR2 FQNEAQ. This CDR3 comprises 15 residues. Here the CDR3 DNA reads TGTGCCAGCAGCTTAGCCGAGACGGGTACCTACGAGCAGTACTTC. It codes for CASSLAETGTYEQYF. The full variable domain, its missing parts supplied by reference TRBV7-8 and TRBJ2-7, is GAGVSQSPRYKVAKRGQDVALRCDPISGHVSLFWYQQALGQGPEFLTYFQNEAQLDKSGLPSDRFFAERPEGSVSTLKIQRTQQEDSAVYLCASSLAETGTYEQYFGPGTRLTVT.

This sequence joins TRBV5-1 and TRBJ1-4; no firm D call. Germline CDR1 is SGHRS and CDR2 is YFSETQ. The CDR3 has 20 amino acids. Trimming left V 3 bases short and J 0 bases short, with 24 bases between. The CDR3 region is CASSWDATPVASATNEKLFF. CDR3 bases: TGCGCCAGCAGCTGGGATGCGACACCAGTGGCTTCCGCAACTAATGAAAAACTGTTTTTT. Variable domain in full (rest from reference TRBV5-1 and TRBJ1-4): KAGVTQTPRYLIKTRGQQVTLSCSPISGHRSVSWYQQTPGQGLQFLFEYFSETQRNKGNFPGRFSGRQFSNSRSEMNVSTLELGDSALYLCASSWDATPVASATNEKLFFGSGTQLSVL.

This clonotype came up a few times. The rearrangement links TRBV6-2 or TRBV6-3 to TRBJ2-5; either TRBD1 or TRBD2 may supply D (7 bases each). The CDR3 has 16 amino acids. Germline CDR1 MNHEY, CDR2 SVGEGT. V was cut by 7 bases and J by 4 bases, with 22 bases left in between. This CDR3 is CASTLGEGAFGETQYF. The CDR3 coding sequence is TGTGCCAGCACCCTCGGGGAGGGGGCGTTCGGAGAGACCCAGTACTTC.

Many counts were recorded for this clonotype. V usage is TRBV18 and J usage is TRBJ2-7, with 9 bases matching TRBD2. The CDR3 loop spans 14 amino acids. Germline assignment: CDR1 KGHSH and CDR2 LQKENI. Trimming took 8 bases from V and 3 from J; bases not matched to a gene: 8. The CDR3 region is CASSPAGGYYEQYF. Written as DNA, the CDR3 is TGTGCCAGCAGTCCTGCGGGAGGGTACTACGAGCAGTACTTC.

This clonotype was detected only a few times. V usage is TRBV12-3 or TRBV12-4 and J usage is TRBJ2-1; a possible D gene is TRBD1 (6 bases). The CDR3 sequence is 13 residues long. With 4 bases removed from V and 8 bases from J, the gap between germline ends came to 12 bases. This chain's CDR3 is CASSYRAWDEQFF. In DNA form, the CDR3 reads TGTGCCAGCAGTTACAGGGCATGGGATGAGCAGTTCTTC.

This clonotype was counted only a few times. The chain is built from TRBV6-2 or TRBV6-3 and TRBJ2-3; 9 bases map to TRBD1. The trim removed 6 bases at V and 2 bases at J, leaving 21 bases unmatched. CDR3 length: 20 amino acids. Germline V gene data show CDR1 as MNHEY and CDR2 as SVGEGT. CDR3 residues: CASSNPRDRVWGGNTDTQYF. CDR3 bases: TGTGCCAGCAGCAACCCCCGGGACAGGGTATGGGGGGGAAACACAGATACGCAGTATTTT.

The chain has TRBV12-3 or TRBV12-4 and TRBJ2-3; D may be TRBD1 (6 bases). The CDR3 runs 15 residues. Deletions cut 6 bases from V and 4 bases from J, with 17 bases between. In DNA form, the CDR3 reads TGTGCCAGCAGCCCATCGTGGGGGCGGTCAGATACGCAGTATTTT. The encoded protein is CASSPSWGRSDTQYF.

This clonotype was detected only a few times. The chain carries TRBV7-2 and TRBJ2-7; perhaps TRBD2 as D (5 bases). Deletions cut 5 bases from V and 4 bases from J, with 12 bases between. Germline assignment: CDR1 SGHTA and CDR2 FQGNSA. The CDR3 is 13 amino acids. For the CDR3, the DNA is TGTGCCAGCAGCGCGCCCACTAGTTACGAGCAGTACTTC. Amino acids: CASSAPTSYEQYF.

The chain joins TRBV12-3 or TRBV12-4 to TRBJ2-1; 12 bases line up with TRBD2. The CDR3 has 16 residues. With V trimmed by 5 bases and J by 8 bases, 10 bases remained unmatched. CDR3 in DNA: TGTGCCAGCAGTCCTCGACTAGCGGGAGATATGGATGAGCAGTTCTTC. It codes for CASSPRLAGDMDEQFF.

This chain connects TRBV20-1 to TRBJ1-2; no clear D gene. Trimming stripped 5 bases from V and 2 bases from J, with 6 bases between. The CDR3 totals 11 residues. From germline, CDR1 is DFQATT and CDR2 SNEGSKA (reference sequence). Written as DNA, the CDR3 is TGCAGTGCTTCCTCAAACTATGGCTACACCTTC. It specifies CSASSNYGYTF.